This T cell receptor beta chain was obtained from a study of T cell changes during pregnancy in multiple sclerosis. The germline CDR1 and CDR2 sequences are SGHVS and FQNEAQ. J gave up 4 bases and V 5 bases, and 5 bases lay outside the gene matches. The CDR3 totals 15 residues. Generated by immunoSEQ multiplex PCR, the TCRdb table keeps only in-frame clones and is missing some. The sample holds roughly 77,000 clones, about nine tenths seen once. This TCR derives from a female donor with multiple sclerosis, enrolled in a pregnancy study. This chain links TRBV7-8 with TRBJ1-6; 7 nucleotides match TRBD1. The sample here was peripheral blood, taken in the second trimester of pregnancy. CDR3: CASSGGTAYNSPLHF. The CDR3, as DNA: TGTGCCAGCAGCGGTGGGACAGCTTATAATTCACCCCTCCACTTT.